The entry that follows covers one T cell receptor beta chain sequence. The specificity of this receptor is unknown. No per-base quality is available; no much larger clone lies one base away. This specimen's time point label, interpreted: baseline before first vaccination. Samples from vaccinated people were obtained from the UK trials COV001 and COV002, which included a single-blind randomized controlled phase 2/3 trial of AZD1222 (ChAdOx1 nCoV-19) in healthy adults. Trial participant PBMC samples were collected at day 0 and day 28 after the second dose for TCRbeta chain sequencing. This specimen belongs to a study of T cell responses to AZD1222 COVID-19 vaccine listed by TCRdb under 2021. About the investigation overall: AZD1222 recipients with second doses at about 4 weeks or about 12 weeks were pooled, because spike-specific TCR depth and breadth did not differ between schedules. TCR sequencing covered 233 trial participants: 200 to 220 given two doses of AZD1222 and approximately 26 given two doses of MenACWY control vaccine. Enrollment into the trials was organized by age into subgroups of 18-55, 56-69 and 70-plus years, and those subgroups contained roughly 140, 27 and 60 TCR-sequenced participants, respectively. What the study reported, not specific to this receptor: Because no day 14 peak-response samples were available, repertoires were characterized only after the peak T cell response. Only 5 to 7 AZD1222 recipients were SARS-CoV-2 seropositive at baseline, limiting conclusions about previously exposed vaccinees. After two AZD1222 doses, both the breadth and the depth of spike-specific TCRs were significantly higher than at day 0 and than in MenACWY recipients. CD4 TCRs associated with the vaccine covered the entire spike protein, and the dominant responses were in regions 160-218 and 743-854. Nearly half of unique spike-specific TCRs reportedly recognized epitopes outside regions mutated in the B.1.351 and B.1.1.7 variants. The 56-69-year group was small, and its depth increase did not reach significance, likely because of low power. Most participants were white British and females outnumbered males, and the authors suggested that clonal diversity may have been underestimated.

The CDR3 regions of human TCRbeta chains were analyzed by immunosequencing. The source study handled its data this way. TCRs in the repertoires were compared against a reference library of SARS-CoV-2-specific TCRs that had been generated with the MIRA antigen-specificity platform. Breadth was defined as the fraction of unique TCRs that were SARS-CoV-2-associated. Depth was defined as the fraction of total T cells that were SARS-CoV-2-associated. Using the MIRA data, every spike-specific TCR was mapped to the spike region that the TCR reacted to and assigned to either a CD4 or a CD8 class. Log10-transformed breadth and depth values were compared by one-way ANOVA with Sidak's multiple comparisons tests. Imported from immuneACCESS, the table was reduced by TCRdb to in-frame sequences with V and J called. These copies leave out some clones; in studies compared against another copy, an unresolved V gene accounts for under half, and the cause of the remainder is not known. That table supplies the V and J calls and clone size; D and trimming were determined from the DNA. Here the sample has about 68,000 clones; 80% to 85% occur a single time. Around an eighth of the sample is taken by the ten largest.

According to the germline V gene, CDR1 reads MDHEN and CDR2 reads SYDVKM. The V end loses 2 bases and the J end loses 2 bases, and a stretch of 9 bases separates them. The CDR3 runs 14 residues from the cysteine to the phenylalanine. The retained sequence is limited to the CDR3, 42 bases, with the frame set at the first base. Sequencing was performed on peripheral blood, taken on day 0 of AZD1222 vaccination. The receptor chain draws on TRBV28 and TRBJ1-2; the D gene is perhaps TRBD1, on 5 matching bases. The sequence was collected from an adult in good health. The CDR3 corresponds to CASSLIPGNYGYTF. The DNA sequence is given as TGTGCCAGCAGTTTAATCCCAGGGAACTATGGCTACACCTTC.